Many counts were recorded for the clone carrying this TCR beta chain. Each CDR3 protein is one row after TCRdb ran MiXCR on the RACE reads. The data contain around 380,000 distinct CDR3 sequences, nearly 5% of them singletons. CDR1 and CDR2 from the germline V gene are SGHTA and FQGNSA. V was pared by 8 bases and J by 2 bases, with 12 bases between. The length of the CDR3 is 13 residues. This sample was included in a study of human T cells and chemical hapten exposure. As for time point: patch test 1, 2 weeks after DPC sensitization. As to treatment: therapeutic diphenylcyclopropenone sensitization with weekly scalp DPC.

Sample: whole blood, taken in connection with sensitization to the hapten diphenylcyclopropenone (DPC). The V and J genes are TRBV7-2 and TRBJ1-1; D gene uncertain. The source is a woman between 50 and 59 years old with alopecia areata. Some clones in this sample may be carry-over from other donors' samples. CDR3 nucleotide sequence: TGTGCCAGCCAGAAAACAGTAAACACTGAAGCTTTCTTT. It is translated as CASQKTVNTEAFF.